The clone carrying this TCR beta chain was seen a few times. Its matching antigen is unknown. This sample was taken from a study of cytomegalovirus exposure and HLA in healthy donors. General study findings and limits: Most TCRs appeared rarely, but some public TCRs recurred in many donors. In a later analysis, TCR beta V- and J-gene trimming was associated with a missense DCLRE1C variant. The likely explanation for a cluster of highly shared sequence variants was sequencing artifact.

PCR used 60 Vbeta primers and 13 Jbeta primers. Sequencing used immunoSEQ multiplex PCR; TCRdb keeps in-frame clones, though not all of them. The data contain 63,000 or so clones, more than 65% of them singletons. The CDR3 has 17 residues. With V trimmed by 3 bases and J by 5 bases, 10 bases remained unmatched. Germline CDR1 is SEHNR and CDR2 is FQNEAQ (reference sequence). The specimen was PBMCs. This clonotype was obtained from a woman in her twenties or thirties in good health and CMV-seronegative. This chain connects TRBV7-9 to TRBJ2-3; TRBD2 matches at 11 bases. CDR3 residues: CASSFRWELAGGDTQYF. The CDR3 region has the DNA TGTGCCAGCAGCTTCAGGTGGGAGCTAGCGGGAGGAGATACGCAGTATTTT.